The sequence of this T cell receptor (beta chain) was determined in a study of shared clonotypes between healthy human individuals. Participating donors were healthy, HIV-negative adults free of recent acute infections or vaccinations. On this clone: What it binds is not known.

Assay: immunoSEQ multiplex PCR; the TCRdb copy retains only in-frame clones and omits some. The sample has around 1.4 million clones, just under 99% seen once. Overall study findings and caveats: Compared with memory subsets, naive subsets generally had larger estimated richness.

The V gene end was trimmed by 4 bases and the J gene end by 1 base; junction bases not matched to a gene: 11. The CDR3 consists of 16 residues. In germline, CDR1 is SGHDT, CDR2 YYEEEE. Sequenced input: naive CD4+ T cells sorted from blood. Subset: CD45RA+ positively selected. V gene TRBV5-6 combines with J gene TRBJ2-7; TRBD1 matches at 7 bases. The receptor comes from a young man in good health. CDR3 DNA: TGTGCCAGCAGCCCTATGACAGGGTGGTTTTCCTACGAGCAGTACTTC. The encoded protein is CASSPMTGWFSYEQYF. The variable domain in full, with the rest retrieved from reference TRBV5-6 and TRBJ2-7, is DAGVTQSPTHLIKTRGQQVTLRCSPKSGHDTVSWYQQALGQGPQFIFQYYEEEERQRGNFPDRFSGHQFPNYSSELNVNALLLGDSALYLCASSPMTGWFSYEQYFGPGTRLTVT.